The 7 T cell receptor beta chains reported below all come from one sample, sequenced in a study of shared clonotypes between healthy human individuals. TCRdb's copy holds only in-frame clones and misses some; the assay was immunoSEQ multiplex PCR. The sample yields around 1.1 million clones, 78% seen once. The sequenced sample was memory CD4+ T cells from PBMCs. Subset defined: CD45RA-negative fraction. Every receptor here comes from a man between 18 and 29 years old in good health. Some clones in this sample may be carry-over from other donors' samples.

About this clone: A far bigger clonotype differs at one base, so this is likely a read error. Other nucleotide sequences from this sample produce the same CDR3. The chain carries TRBV30 and TRBJ2-7; D perhaps matches TRBD1 (5 bases). Trimming removed 2 bases at V and 5 bases at J, with 13 bases between. The V gene's germline CDR1 is GTSNPN and CDR2 SVGIG (reference sequence). The CDR3 is 13 residues long. DNA for the CDR3: TGTGCCTGGAGTCCCAAGGGGTTGGACGAGCAGTACTTC. Translating it yields CAWSPKGLDEQYF.

Worth noting for this clone: Other DNA variants within this sample encode the same CDR3. The gene calls are TRBV7-2 and TRBJ2-7; 7 bases fit TRBD2. V lost 1 base to trimming and J lost 3 bases; unmatched junction nucleotides: 3. The CDR3 contains 14 residues. CDR1 is SGHTA, CDR2 FQGNSA, per germline. The CDR3 loop is CASSLVAGDYEQYF. The CDR3 DNA reads as TGTGCCAGCAGCTTAGTGGCGGGGGACTACGAGCAGTACTTC.

This rearrangement joins TRBV4-2 to TRBJ2-1, with D possibly being TRBD1 (6 bases). Germline V gene lookup returns CDR1 LGHNA and CDR2 YNFKEQ. The CDR3 spans 13 residues. Trimming removed 5 bases from V and 9 bases from J, with 14 bases in between. CDR3 residues: CASSGQQGSEQFF. In DNA form, the CDR3 reads TGTGCCAGCAGCGGCCAACAGGGCAGTGAGCAGTTCTTC.

On this clone: Other DNA sequences in the same sample also yield this CDR3. The chain couples TRBV15 to TRBJ2-7, with 8 bases identical to TRBD2. CDR1 LNHNV and CDR2 YYDKDF come from the germline V gene (reference sequence). With 0 bases clipped from V and 4 bases from J, the junction kept 2 bases outside the gene matches. The CDR3 extends over 14 amino acids. The CDR3 nucleotides read TGTGCCACCAGCAGAGACGGGAGGGGTTACGAGCAGTACTTC. The encoded protein is CATSRDGRGYEQYF. The variable domain in full, with the rest retrieved from reference TRBV15 and TRBJ2-7, is DAMVIQNPRYQVTQFGKPVTLSCSQTLNHNVMYWYQQKSSQAPKLLFHYYDKDFNNEADTPDNFQSRRPNTSFCFLDIRSPGLGDTAMYLCATSRDGRGYEQYFGPGTRLTVT.

This rearrangement joins TRBV18 to TRBJ1-1, with a tentative D call TRBD1 (5 bases). The germline V gene has CDR1 KGHSH and CDR2 LQKENI. The CDR3 consists of 12 residues. For the CDR3, the DNA is TGTGCGCTGGGCAGGGAGAACACTGAAGCTTTCTTT. This sequence encodes CALGRENTEAFF.

The rearrangement links TRBV5-1 to TRBJ2-3; 8 bases fit TRBD2. The CDR3 extends over 13 amino acids. J gave up 11 bases and V 7 bases, and 12 bases lay outside the gene matches. CDR1 is SGHRS, CDR2 YFSETQ, per germline. CDR3 DNA: TGCGCCAGCGGCCCCGGGACTAGTGAAAGGCAGTATTTT. Amino acids: CASGPGTSERQYF.

The chain has TRBV9 and TRBJ2-3, with 13 bases that match TRBD2. After removal of 0 bases from V and 6 bases from J, the junction contained 4 bases not matched to a gene. CDR1 SGDLS and CDR2 YYNGEE come from the germline V gene. CDR3 length equals 16 residues. The chain's CDR3 is CASSVVLAGGLDTQYF. The CDR3, as DNA: TGTGCCAGCAGCGTAGTACTAGCGGGAGGGTTGGATACGCAGTATTTT.